Detailed here is one T cell receptor beta chain. The record originates from a study of blood T cell repertoires in COVID-19. The data were produced by immunoSEQ multiplex PCR, yet TCRdb's version contains in-frame clones alone and is incomplete. Among 130,000 to 150,000 clones listed, just under 90% were seen once. Trimming removed 9 bases at V and 5 bases at J, with 23 bases between. In germline, CDR1 is LNHDA, CDR2 SQIVND (reference sequence). This CDR3 has 16 residues. The sequence derives from a woman aged 45-65 years with active or convalescent COVID-19. The chain carries TRBV19 and TRBJ1-5; maybe TRBD1 (6 bases). Sequenced sample: peripheral blood. The CDR3 loop is CASSPSDRPVHQPQHF. CDR3 coding DNA: TGTGCCAGCTCACCGTCGGACAGACCGGTTCATCAGCCCCAGCATTTT.